This T cell receptor (beta chain) stems from a study of T cells in Graves' hyperthyroidism and ophthalmopathy. General study findings and limits: Ophthalmopathy and stable hyperthyroidism were told apart by a 13 V-J model. Within blood appeared most thyroid clonotypes that had expanded above 0.001.

The V gene's germline CDR1 is SSHAT and CDR2 FNYEAQ (reference sequence). The CDR3 sequence is 13 residues long. The CDR3 regions of TCR beta were amplified from RNA transcripts. In the first-round RT-PCR of the TCR CDR3, the HTBI primer set was used. MiXCR was run by TCRdb on the multiplex PCR reads, yielding one entry per CDR3 protein. The table lists some 92,000 distinct CDR3 sequences, 40% of them singletons. Thyroid ultrasound and orbital computed tomography, with clinical symptoms and serum thyroxine and TRAb, informed diagnoses. This clonotype is categorized as medium-sized. The antigen is not known. One end of the junction does not line up with germline, which may come from a read error.

The sample taken for sequencing was peripheral blood or thyroid tissue (not recorded which). The TCR sequence derives from a woman aged 25-40 years with Graves' hyperthyroidism. The rearrangement links TRBV7-7 to TRBJ2-5, with D hard to call. The chain's CDR3 is CASSQFIKETQYF. CDR3 nucleotide sequence: TGTGCTAGCAGCCAATTCATCAAGGAGACCCAGTACTTC.